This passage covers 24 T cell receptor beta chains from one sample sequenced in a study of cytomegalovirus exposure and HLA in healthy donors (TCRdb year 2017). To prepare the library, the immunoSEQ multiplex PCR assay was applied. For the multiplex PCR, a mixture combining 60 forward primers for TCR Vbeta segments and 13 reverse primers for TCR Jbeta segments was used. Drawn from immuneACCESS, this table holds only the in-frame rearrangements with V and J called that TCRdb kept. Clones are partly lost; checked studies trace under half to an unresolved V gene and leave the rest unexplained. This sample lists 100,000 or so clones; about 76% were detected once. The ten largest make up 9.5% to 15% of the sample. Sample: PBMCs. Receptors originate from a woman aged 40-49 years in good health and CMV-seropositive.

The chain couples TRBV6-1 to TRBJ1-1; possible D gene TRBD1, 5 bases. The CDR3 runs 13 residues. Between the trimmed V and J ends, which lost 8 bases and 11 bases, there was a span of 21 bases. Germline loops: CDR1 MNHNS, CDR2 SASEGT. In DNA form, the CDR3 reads TGTGCCAGCGGAAACGGGAGGGGAGATTCGGCTTTCTTT. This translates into CASGNGRGDSAFF.

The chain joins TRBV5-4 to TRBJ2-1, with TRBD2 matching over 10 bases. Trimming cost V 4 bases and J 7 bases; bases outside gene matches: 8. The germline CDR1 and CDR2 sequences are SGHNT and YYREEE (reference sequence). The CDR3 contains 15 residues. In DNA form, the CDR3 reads TGTGCCAGCAGCCCTTCTAGCGGGGGTACTAATGAGCAGTTCTTC. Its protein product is CASSPSSGGTNEQFF.

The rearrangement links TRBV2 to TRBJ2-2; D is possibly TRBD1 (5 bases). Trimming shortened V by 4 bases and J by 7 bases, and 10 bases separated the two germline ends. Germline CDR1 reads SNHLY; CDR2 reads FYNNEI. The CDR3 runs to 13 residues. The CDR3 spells CASSGQGGGELFF. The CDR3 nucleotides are TGTGCCAGCAGTGGGCAGGGCGGCGGGGAGCTGTTTTTT.

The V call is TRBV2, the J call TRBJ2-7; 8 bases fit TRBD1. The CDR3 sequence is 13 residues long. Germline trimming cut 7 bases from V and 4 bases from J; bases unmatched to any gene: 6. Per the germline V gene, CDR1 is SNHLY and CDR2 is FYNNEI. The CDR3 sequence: CASTSGQVYEQYF. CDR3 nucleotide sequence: TGTGCCAGCACTTCGGGACAGGTATACGAGCAGTACTTC. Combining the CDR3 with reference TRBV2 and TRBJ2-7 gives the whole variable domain EPEVTQTPSHQVTQMGQEVILRCVPISNHLYFYWYRQILGQKVEFLVSFYNNEISEKSEIFDDQFSVERPDGSNFTLKIRSTKLEDSAMYFCASTSGQVYEQYFGPGTRLTVT.

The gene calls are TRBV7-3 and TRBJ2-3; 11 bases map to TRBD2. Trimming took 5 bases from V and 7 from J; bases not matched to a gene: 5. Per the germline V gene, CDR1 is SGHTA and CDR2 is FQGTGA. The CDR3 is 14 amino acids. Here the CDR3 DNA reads TGTGCCAGCAGCCCCGGGACTAGCGGCTATACGCAGTATTTT. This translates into CASSPGTSGYTQYF.

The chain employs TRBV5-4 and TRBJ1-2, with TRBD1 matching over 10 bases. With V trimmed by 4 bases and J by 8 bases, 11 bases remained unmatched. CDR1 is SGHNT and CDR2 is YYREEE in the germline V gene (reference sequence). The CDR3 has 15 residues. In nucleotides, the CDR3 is TGTGCCAGCAGCATTGCCGGGACAGGGGCCCGGGGCTACACCTTC. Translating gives CASSIAGTGARGYTF.

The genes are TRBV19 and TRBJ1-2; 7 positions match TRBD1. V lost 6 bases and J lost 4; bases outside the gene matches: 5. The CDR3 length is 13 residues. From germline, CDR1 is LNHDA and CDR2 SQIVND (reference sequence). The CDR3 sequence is CASSRDSRYGYTF. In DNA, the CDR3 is TGTGCCAGTAGCCGGGACAGCCGCTATGGCTACACCTTC.

Written as DNA, the CDR3 is TGTGCCAGCACCCCAGAAGGAGGGATTCAGCCCCAGCATTTT. It specifies CASTPEGGIQPQHF. The rearrangement joins TRBV2 to TRBJ1-5, with unresolved D. The V end lost 7 bases, the J end lost 6 bases, and 16 bases lay between the germline ends. CDR3 length equals 14 residues. Germline V gives CDR1 SNHLY, CDR2 FYNNEI.

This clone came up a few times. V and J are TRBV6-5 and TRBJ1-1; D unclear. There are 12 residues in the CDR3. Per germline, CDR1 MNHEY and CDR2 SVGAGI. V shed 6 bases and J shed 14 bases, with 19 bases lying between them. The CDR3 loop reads CASRSRRTGPFF. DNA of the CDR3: TGTGCCAGCAGGTCGAGGAGGACGGGTCCATTCTTT.

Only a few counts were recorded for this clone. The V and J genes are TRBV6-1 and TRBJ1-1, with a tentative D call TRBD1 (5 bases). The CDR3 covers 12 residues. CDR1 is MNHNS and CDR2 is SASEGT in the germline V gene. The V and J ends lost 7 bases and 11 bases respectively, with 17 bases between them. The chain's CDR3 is CASNINLGGAFF. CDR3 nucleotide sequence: TGTGCCAGCAACATCAATCTTGGGGGGGCTTTCTTT.

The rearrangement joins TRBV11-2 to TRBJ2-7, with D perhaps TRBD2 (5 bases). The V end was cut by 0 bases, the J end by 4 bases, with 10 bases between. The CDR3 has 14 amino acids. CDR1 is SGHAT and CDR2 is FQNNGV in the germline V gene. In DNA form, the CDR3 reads TGTGCCAGCAGCTTAGAATGGTCGGGGTACGAGCAGTACTTC. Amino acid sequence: CASSLEWSGYEQYF.

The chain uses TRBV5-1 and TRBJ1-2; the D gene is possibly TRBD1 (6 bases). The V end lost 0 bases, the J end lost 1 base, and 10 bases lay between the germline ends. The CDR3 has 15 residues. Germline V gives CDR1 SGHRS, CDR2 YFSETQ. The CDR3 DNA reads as TGCGCCAGCAGCTTGGTGTCAGGGGATAACTATGGCTACACCTTC. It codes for CASSLVSGDNYGYTF.

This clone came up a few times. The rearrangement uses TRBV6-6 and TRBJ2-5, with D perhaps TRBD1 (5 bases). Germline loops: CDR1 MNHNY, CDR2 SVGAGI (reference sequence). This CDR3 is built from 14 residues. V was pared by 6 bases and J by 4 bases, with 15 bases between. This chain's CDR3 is CASSSTEQAETQYF. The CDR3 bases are TGTGCCAGCAGCTCGACAGAACAGGCAGAGACCCAGTACTTC.

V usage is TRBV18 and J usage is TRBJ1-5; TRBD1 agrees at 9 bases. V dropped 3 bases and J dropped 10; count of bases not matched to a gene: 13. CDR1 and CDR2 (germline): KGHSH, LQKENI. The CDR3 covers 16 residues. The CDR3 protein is CASSPFSDRGSDPQHF. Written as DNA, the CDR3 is TGTGCCAGCTCACCCTTCTCGGACAGGGGATCAGACCCCCAGCATTTT. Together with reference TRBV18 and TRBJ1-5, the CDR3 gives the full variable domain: NAGVMQNPRHLVRRRGQEARLRCSPMKGHSHVYWYRQLPEEGLKFMVYLQKENIIDESGMPKERFSAEFPKEGPSILRIQQVVRGDSAAYFCASSPFSDRGSDPQHFGDGTRLSIL.

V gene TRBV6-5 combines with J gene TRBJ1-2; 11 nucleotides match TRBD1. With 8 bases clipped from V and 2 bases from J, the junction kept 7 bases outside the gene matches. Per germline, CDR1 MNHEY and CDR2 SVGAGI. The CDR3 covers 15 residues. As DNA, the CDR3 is TGTGCCAGCGCAACCCGGACAGGGGGCAACTATGGCTACACCTTC. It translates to CASATRTGGNYGYTF.

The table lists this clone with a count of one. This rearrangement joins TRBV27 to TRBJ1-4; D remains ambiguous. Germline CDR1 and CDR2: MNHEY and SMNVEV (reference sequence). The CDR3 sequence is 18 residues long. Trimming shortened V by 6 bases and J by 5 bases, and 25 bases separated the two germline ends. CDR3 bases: TGTGCCAGCAGGCCCAATTGGCCCGCGGGCACGGGAAATGAAAAACTGTTTTTT. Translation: CASRPNWPAGTGNEKLFF.

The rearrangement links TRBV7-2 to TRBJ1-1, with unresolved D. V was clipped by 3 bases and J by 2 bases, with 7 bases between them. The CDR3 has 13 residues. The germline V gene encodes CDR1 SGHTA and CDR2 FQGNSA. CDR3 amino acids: CASSFGSNTEAFF. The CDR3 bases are TGTGCCAGCAGCTTCGGGTCCAACACTGAAGCTTTCTTT.

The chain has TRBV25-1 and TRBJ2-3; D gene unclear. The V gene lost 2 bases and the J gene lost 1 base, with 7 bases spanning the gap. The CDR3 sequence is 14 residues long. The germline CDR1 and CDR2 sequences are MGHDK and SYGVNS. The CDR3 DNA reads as TGTGCCAGCAGTGAAACGCCGGGCACAGATACGCAGTATTTT. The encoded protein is CASSETPGTDTQYF.

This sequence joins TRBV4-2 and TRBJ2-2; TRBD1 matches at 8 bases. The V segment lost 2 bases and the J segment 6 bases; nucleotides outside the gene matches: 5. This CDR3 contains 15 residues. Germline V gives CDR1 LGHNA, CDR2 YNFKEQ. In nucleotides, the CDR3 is TGTGCCAGCAGCCAACCGACAGGGGTGGCCGGGGAGCTGTTTTTT. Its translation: CASSQPTGVAGELFF.

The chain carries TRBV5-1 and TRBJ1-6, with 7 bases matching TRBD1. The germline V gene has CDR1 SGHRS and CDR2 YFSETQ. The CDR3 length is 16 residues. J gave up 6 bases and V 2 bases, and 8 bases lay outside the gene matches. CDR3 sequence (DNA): TGCGCCAGCAGCTTTTCAGGACAGGCCTTTAATTCACCCCTCCACTTT. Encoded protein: CASSFSGQAFNSPLHF.

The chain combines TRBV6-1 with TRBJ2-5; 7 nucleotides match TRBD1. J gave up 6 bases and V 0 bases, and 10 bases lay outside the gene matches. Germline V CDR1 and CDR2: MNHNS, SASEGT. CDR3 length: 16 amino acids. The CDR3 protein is CASSEAHGTVEQTQYF. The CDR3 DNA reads TGTGCCAGCAGTGAAGCGCACGGGACAGTTGAACAGACCCAGTACTTC.

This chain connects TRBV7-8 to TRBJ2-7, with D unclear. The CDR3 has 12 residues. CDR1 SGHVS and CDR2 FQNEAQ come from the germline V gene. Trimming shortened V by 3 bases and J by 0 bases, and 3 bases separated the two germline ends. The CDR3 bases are TGTGCCAGCAGCTTCAGCTCCTACGAGCAGTACTTC. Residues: CASSFSSYEQYF.

The CDR3 sequence is CASSVVPGQNTEAFF. In nucleotides, the CDR3 is TGTGCCAGCAGCGTTGTCCCGGGACAGAACACTGAAGCTTTCTTT. V usage is TRBV6-4 and J usage is TRBJ1-1; weak D call: TRBD1 (6 bases). Trimming cost V 6 bases and J 1 base, with 15 bases left between them. This CDR3 region has 15 residues. Germline CDR1 MRHNA, CDR2 SNTAGT.

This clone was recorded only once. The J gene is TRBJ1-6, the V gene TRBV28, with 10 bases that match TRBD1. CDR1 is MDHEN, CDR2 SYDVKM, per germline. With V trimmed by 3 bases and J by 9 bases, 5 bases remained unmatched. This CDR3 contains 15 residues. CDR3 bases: TGTGCCAGCAGTTTTTCCCGGACAGGGGGTTCACCCCTCCACTTT. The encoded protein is CASSFSRTGGSPLHF.